The entry below describes one T cell receptor (beta chain). The entry originates in a study of CD8 T cells in ankylosing spondylitis. TCRdb reprocessed the 5' RACE reads via MiXCR and lists one record per CDR3 protein. Here the sample spans 350,000 to 450,000 distinct CDR3 sequences, 20% being singletons. V was trimmed by 8 bases and J by 5 bases, leaving 16 bases between them. The CDR3 is 14 residues long. Germline loops: CDR1 SEHNR, CDR2 FQNEAQ (reference sequence). The gene calls are TRBV7-9 and TRBJ2-1, with TRBD1 as a possible D gene (5 bases). The sequencing sample was made of blood, either unsorted or a sorted T cell fraction (not recorded which). The clonotype originates from a male donor with ankylosing spondylitis or in good health (not recorded which). CDR3 DNA: TGTGCCAGCGTCTTTCAGGGTTCGGACAATGAGCAGTTCTTC. Translated: CASVFQGSDNEQFF.